The rows below give T cell receptor beta chains drawn from one sample of a study of blood T cell repertoires in COVID-19. TCRdb keeps only in-frame clones here, not all; method: immunoSEQ multiplex PCR. This repertoire shows around 330,000 clones, approximately 91% found once; its top ten account for roughly 5.2%. The sequenced sample consisted of PBMCs or T cells enriched from blood (not recorded which). These receptor sequences come from a man in his 60s who had recovered from COVID-19. Each CDR3 is given with its conserved first and last residue. Fields, in order: CDR3 DNA, CDR3 protein, V gene, D gene, CDR3 length, J gene, clone size. D genes are given only for firm matches. Rows give clone size only sometimes, using once, few, many, or a class for an expanded clone.

cdr3_nt: TGTGCCAGCAGTTACCCTACCGGGACTAGATTAAATGAGCAGTTCTTC; cdr3_aa: CASSYPTGTRLNEQFF; v_call: TRBV6-5; d_call: TRBD2; cdr3_length: 16; j_call: TRBJ2-1; clone_size: NA
cdr3_nt: TGTGCCAGCAGCTTGGGCGGCTCTAACTATGGCTACACCTTC; cdr3_aa: CASSLGGSNYGYTF; v_call: TRBV5-5; d_call: NA; cdr3_length: 14; j_call: TRBJ1-2; clone_size: NA
cdr3_nt: TGTGCCAGCAGCGGCGGGACAGGGGGCGCGGGGTTGGGAAAACTGTTTTTT; cdr3_aa: CASSGGTGGAGLGKLFF; v_call: TRBV9; d_call: TRBD1; cdr3_length: 17; j_call: TRBJ1-4; clone_size: NA
cdr3_nt: TGTGCCAGCAGCTCGGTACCCCCCGAGGGTGAAAAACTGTTTTTT; cdr3_aa: CASSSVPPEGEKLFF; v_call: TRBV6-5; d_call: NA; cdr3_length: 15; j_call: TRBJ1-4; clone_size: NA
cdr3_nt: TGTGCCACCAGTGATTCACAGGTCCCTAATCAGCCCCAGCATTTT; cdr3_aa: CATSDSQVPNQPQHF; v_call: TRBV24-1; d_call: NA; cdr3_length: 15; j_call: TRBJ1-5; clone_size: NA
cdr3_nt: TGTGCCAGCAGCTTTGAATTCGCAGGGGCTGCTAACTATGGCTACACCTTC; cdr3_aa: CASSFEFAGAANYGYTF; v_call: TRBV5-6; d_call: NA; cdr3_length: 17; j_call: TRBJ1-2; clone_size: NA
cdr3_nt: TGTGCCAGCAGTTTCGGGCTAGCCTATGAGCAGTTCTTC; cdr3_aa: CASSFGLAYEQFF; v_call: TRBV12-3/TRBV12-4; d_call: NA; cdr3_length: 13; j_call: TRBJ2-1; clone_size: once
cdr3_nt: TGTGCCAGCAGTACACCCAGGCTACCGAACACTGAAGCTTTCTTT; cdr3_aa: CASSTPRLPNTEAFF; v_call: TRBV28; d_call: NA; cdr3_length: 15; j_call: TRBJ1-1; clone_size: once
cdr3_nt: TGTGCCAGCAGCCCGACGGACAGCTCCTACGAGCAGTACTTC; cdr3_aa: CASSPTDSSYEQYF; v_call: TRBV5-4; d_call: NA; cdr3_length: 14; j_call: TRBJ2-7; clone_size: NA
cdr3_nt: TGTGCCAGCACCTTGGGACAGACTCAAGAGACCCAGTACTTC; cdr3_aa: CASTLGQTQETQYF; v_call: TRBV6-5; d_call: TRBD1; cdr3_length: 14; j_call: TRBJ2-5; clone_size: NA
cdr3_nt: TGTGCCAGCAGCCTACTGGCGACTAGCGGGAGGCTGTTTGATGAGCAGTTCTTC; cdr3_aa: CASSLLATSGRLFDEQFF; v_call: TRBV7-3; d_call: TRBD2; cdr3_length: 18; j_call: TRBJ2-1; clone_size: few
cdr3_nt: TGTGCCAGCAGTTTTACAGGCCCGAACTCTGGAAACACCATATATTTT; cdr3_aa: CASSFTGPNSGNTIYF; v_call: TRBV28; d_call: NA; cdr3_length: 16; j_call: TRBJ1-3; clone_size: NA
cdr3_nt: TGTGCCAGCAGCTTAGGGGGCGAAGAAGGCTACAATGAGCAGTTCTTC; cdr3_aa: CASSLGGEEGYNEQFF; v_call: TRBV5-4; d_call: TRBD1; cdr3_length: 16; j_call: TRBJ2-1; clone_size: NA
cdr3_nt: TGTGCCAGCAGCAAAGGGGCAGACTATAATTCACCCCTCCACTTT; cdr3_aa: CASSKGADYNSPLHF; v_call: TRBV21-1; d_call: NA; cdr3_length: 15; j_call: TRBJ1-6; clone_size: NA
cdr3_nt: TGTGCCAGCAGCCAAGATCCCGGCCCTAGCGGGAGAACAGATACGCAGTATTTT; cdr3_aa: CASSQDPGPSGRTDTQYF; v_call: TRBV4-2; d_call: TRBD2; cdr3_length: 18; j_call: TRBJ2-3; clone_size: NA
cdr3_nt: TGTGCCAGCAGTTTTCTCCCAGATAGCAATCAGCCCCAGCATTTT; cdr3_aa: CASSFLPDSNQPQHF; v_call: TRBV28; d_call: NA; cdr3_length: 15; j_call: TRBJ1-5; clone_size: NA
cdr3_nt: TGTGCCAGCAGCACCGCGACAGGGGGCGTGGAGACCCAGTACTTC; cdr3_aa: CASSTATGGVETQYF; v_call: TRBV7-3; d_call: TRBD1; cdr3_length: 15; j_call: TRBJ2-5; clone_size: NA
cdr3_nt: TGCGCCAGCAGCGCGGGGACAGGGAGCACAGATACGCAGTATTTT; cdr3_aa: CASSAGTGSTDTQYF; v_call: TRBV5-1; d_call: TRBD1; cdr3_length: 15; j_call: TRBJ2-3; clone_size: NA
cdr3_nt: TGTGCCAGCAGCTGGGGATCTGGGGGCAGCGAGCAGTACTTC; cdr3_aa: CASSWGSGGSEQYF; v_call: TRBV7-3; d_call: NA; cdr3_length: 14; j_call: TRBJ2-7; clone_size: NA
cdr3_nt: TGTGCCAGCAGTTTCCCCGGACAGGGGACCGATCAGCCCCAGCATTTT; cdr3_aa: CASSFPGQGTDQPQHF; v_call: TRBV6-6; d_call: TRBD1; cdr3_length: 16; j_call: TRBJ1-5; clone_size: once
cdr3_nt: TGTGCCAGCAGCTTAGTCGTATCAGGGCGTTCGTACAATGAGCAGTTCTTC; cdr3_aa: CASSLVVSGRSYNEQFF; v_call: TRBV11-2; d_call: NA; cdr3_length: 17; j_call: TRBJ2-1; clone_size: NA
cdr3_nt: TGCGCCAGCAGCCTAATTGGGGGGGAGCAGTACTTC; cdr3_aa: CASSLIGGEQYF; v_call: TRBV5-1; d_call: NA; cdr3_length: 12; j_call: TRBJ2-7; clone_size: NA
cdr3_nt: TGTGCCAGTAGTATTGGGGACCACAGGGGCGCAGGCTACACCTTC; cdr3_aa: CASSIGDHRGAGYTF; v_call: TRBV19; d_call: TRBD1; cdr3_length: 15; j_call: TRBJ1-2; clone_size: NA
cdr3_nt: TGTGCCAGCAGCTTCAGGGTGGGTAACTATGGCTACACCTTC; cdr3_aa: CASSFRVGNYGYTF; v_call: TRBV5-4; d_call: NA; cdr3_length: 14; j_call: TRBJ1-2; clone_size: NA
cdr3_nt: TGTGCCAGCAGTTACTCACGCGGGGTGCAAGAGACCCAGTACTTC; cdr3_aa: CASSYSRGVQETQYF; v_call: TRBV6-5; d_call: NA; cdr3_length: 15; j_call: TRBJ2-5; clone_size: NA
cdr3_nt: TGTGCCAGCAGCTTAATAGGGCTAGCGGAACAAGACAATGAGCAGTTCTTC; cdr3_aa: CASSLIGLAEQDNEQFF; v_call: TRBV7-3; d_call: TRBD2; cdr3_length: 17; j_call: TRBJ2-1; clone_size: NA
cdr3_nt: TGTGCCATCAGCCCGGGACTAGCGGGAGGAAGGATCTACAATGAGCAGTTCTTC; cdr3_aa: CAISPGLAGGRIYNEQFF; v_call: TRBV10-3; d_call: TRBD2; cdr3_length: 18; j_call: TRBJ2-1; clone_size: few
cdr3_nt: TGTGCCAGCAGTCTAATCCCCAGGGGGCGAACCTACGAGCAGTACTTC; cdr3_aa: CASSLIPRGRTYEQYF; v_call: TRBV28; d_call: TRBD1; cdr3_length: 16; j_call: TRBJ2-7; clone_size: NA
cdr3_nt: TGTGCCAGTAGTCTCGGAGGGCTAATGAACACTGAAGCTTTCTTT; cdr3_aa: CASSLGGLMNTEAFF; v_call: TRBV19; d_call: NA; cdr3_length: 15; j_call: TRBJ1-1; clone_size: NA